The TCR beta chain under discussion was sequenced for a study of control samples from healthy donors and cancer patients. Only in-frame clones appear in the TCRdb table, and some are missing; sequencing was by immunoSEQ multiplex PCR. The sample records fewer than 65,000 clones, approximately 80% being singletons. The CDR3 runs to 17 residues. Germline-derived CDR1 and CDR2 are SGHRS and YFSETQ. Trimming took off 0 bases at V and 3 bases at J, with 18 bases between the two ends. The chain uses TRBV5-1 and TRBJ2-5, with D maybe TRBD2 (6 bases). Sequencing input: blood. This receptor was obtained from a man in his sixties or seventies in good health. CDR3 bases: TGCGCCAGCAGCTTGGGCGCTAGCCCACTAGCCAAAGAGACCCAGTACTTC. This encodes CASSLGASPLAKETQYF.